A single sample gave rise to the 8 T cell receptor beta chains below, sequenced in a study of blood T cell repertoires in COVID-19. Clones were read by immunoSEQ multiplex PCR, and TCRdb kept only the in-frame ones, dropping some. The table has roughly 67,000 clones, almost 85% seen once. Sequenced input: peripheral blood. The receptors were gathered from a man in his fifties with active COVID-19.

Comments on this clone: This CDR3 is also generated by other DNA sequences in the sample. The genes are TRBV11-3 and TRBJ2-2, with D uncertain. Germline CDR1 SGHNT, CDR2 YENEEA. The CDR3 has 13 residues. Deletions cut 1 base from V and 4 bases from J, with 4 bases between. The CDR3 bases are TGTGCCAGCAGCTTAGCAGTCACCGGGGAGCTGTTTTTT. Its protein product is CASSLAVTGELFF.

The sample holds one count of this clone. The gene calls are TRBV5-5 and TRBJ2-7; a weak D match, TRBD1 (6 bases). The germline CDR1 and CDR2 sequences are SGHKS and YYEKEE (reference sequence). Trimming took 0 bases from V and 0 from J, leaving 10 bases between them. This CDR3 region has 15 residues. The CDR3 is CASSLGQAPSYEQYF. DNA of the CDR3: TGTGCCAGCAGCTTGGGACAGGCCCCCTCCTACGAGCAGTACTTC.

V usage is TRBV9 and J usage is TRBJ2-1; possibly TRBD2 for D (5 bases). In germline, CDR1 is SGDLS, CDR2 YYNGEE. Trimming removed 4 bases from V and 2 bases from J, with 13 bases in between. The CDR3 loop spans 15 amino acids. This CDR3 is CASSSDSPAYNEQFF. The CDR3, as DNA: TGTGCCAGCAGCTCGGACTCACCAGCCTACAATGAGCAGTTCTTC.

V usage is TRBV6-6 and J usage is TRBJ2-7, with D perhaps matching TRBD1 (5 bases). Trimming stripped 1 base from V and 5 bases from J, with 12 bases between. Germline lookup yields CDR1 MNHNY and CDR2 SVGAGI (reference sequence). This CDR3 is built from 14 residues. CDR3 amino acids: CASSYWQGDNEQYF. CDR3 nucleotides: TGTGCCAGCAGTTACTGGCAGGGTGATAACGAGCAGTACTTC.

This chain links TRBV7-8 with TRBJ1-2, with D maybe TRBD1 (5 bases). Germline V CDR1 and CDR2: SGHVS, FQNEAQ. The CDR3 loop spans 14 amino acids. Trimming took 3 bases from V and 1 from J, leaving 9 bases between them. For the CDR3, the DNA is TGTGCCAGCAGCTTTCAGGACATTAACTATGGCTACACCTTC. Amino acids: CASSFQDINYGYTF.

In nucleotides, the CDR3 is TGTGCCAGCAGCCCAGGACTAGTCCGTCCCTACGAGCAGTACTTC. Translation gives CASSPGLVRPYEQYF. This chain connects TRBV11-2 to TRBJ2-7, with 7 bases fitting TRBD2. With V trimmed by 5 bases and J by 2 bases, 9 bases remained unmatched. CDR1 SGHAT and CDR2 FQNNGV come from the germline V gene. CDR3 length equals 15 residues.

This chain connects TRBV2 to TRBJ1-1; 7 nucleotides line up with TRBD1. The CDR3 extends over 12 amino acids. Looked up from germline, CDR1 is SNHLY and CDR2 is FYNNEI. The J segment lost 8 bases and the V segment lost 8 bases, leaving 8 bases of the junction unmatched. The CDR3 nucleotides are TGTGCCAGCCTCGCAGACAGGGACGAAGCTTTCTTT. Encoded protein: CASLADRDEAFF. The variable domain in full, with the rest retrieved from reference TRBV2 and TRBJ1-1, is EPEVTQTPSHQVTQMGQEVILRCVPISNHLYFYWYRQILGQKVEFLVSFYNNEISEKSEIFDDQFSVERPDGSNFTLKIRSTKLEDSAMYFCASLADRDEAFFGQGTRLTVV.

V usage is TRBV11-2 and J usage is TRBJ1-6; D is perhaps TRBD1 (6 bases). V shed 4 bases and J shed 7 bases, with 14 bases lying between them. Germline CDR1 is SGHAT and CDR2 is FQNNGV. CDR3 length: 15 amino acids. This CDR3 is CASSSRTDSNSPLHF. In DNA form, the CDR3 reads TGTGCCAGCAGCTCCCGGACAGACTCAAATTCACCCCTCCACTTT.